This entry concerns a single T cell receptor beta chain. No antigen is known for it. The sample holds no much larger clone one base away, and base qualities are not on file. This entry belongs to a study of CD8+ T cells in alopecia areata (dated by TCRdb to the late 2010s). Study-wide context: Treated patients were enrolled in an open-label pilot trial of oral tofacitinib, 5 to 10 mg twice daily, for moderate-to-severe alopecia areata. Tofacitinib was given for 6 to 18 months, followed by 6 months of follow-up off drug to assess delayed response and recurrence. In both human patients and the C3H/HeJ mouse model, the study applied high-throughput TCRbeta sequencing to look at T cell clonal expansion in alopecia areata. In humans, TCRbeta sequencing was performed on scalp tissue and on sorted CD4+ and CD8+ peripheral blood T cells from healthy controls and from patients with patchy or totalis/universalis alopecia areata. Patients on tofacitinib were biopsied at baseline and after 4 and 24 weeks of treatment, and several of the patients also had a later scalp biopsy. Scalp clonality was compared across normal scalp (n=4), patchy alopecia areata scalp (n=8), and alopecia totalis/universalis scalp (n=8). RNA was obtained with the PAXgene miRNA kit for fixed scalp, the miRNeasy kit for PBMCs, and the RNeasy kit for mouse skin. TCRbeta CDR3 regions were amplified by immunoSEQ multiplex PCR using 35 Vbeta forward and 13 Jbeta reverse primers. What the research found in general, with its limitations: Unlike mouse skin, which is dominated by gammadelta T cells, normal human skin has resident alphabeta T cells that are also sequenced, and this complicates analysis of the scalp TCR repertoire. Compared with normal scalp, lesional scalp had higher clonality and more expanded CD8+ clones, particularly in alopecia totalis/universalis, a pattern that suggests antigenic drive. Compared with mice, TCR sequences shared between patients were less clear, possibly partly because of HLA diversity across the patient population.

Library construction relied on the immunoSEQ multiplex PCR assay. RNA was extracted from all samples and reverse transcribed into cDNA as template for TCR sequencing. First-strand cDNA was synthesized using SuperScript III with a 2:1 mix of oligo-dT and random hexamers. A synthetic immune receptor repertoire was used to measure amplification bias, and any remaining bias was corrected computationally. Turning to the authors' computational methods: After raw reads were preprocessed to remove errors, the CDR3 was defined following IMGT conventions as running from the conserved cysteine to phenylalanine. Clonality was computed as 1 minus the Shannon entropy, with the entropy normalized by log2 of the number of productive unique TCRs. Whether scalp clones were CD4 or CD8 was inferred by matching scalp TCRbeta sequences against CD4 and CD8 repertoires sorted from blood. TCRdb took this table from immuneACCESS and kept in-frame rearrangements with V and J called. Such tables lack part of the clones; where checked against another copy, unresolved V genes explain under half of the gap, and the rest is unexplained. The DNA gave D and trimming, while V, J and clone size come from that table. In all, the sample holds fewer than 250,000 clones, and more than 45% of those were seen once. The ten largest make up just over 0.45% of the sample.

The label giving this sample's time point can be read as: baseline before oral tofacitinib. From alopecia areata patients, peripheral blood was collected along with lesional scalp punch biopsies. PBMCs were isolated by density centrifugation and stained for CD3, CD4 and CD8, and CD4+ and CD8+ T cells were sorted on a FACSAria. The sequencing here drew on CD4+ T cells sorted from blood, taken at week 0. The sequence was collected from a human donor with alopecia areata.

The DNA is as follows: TGTGCCAGCAGCGCTCAGGGGTTGGGCACAGATACGCAGTATTTT. Translated, this is CASSAQGLGTDTQYF. The chain joins TRBV2 to TRBJ2-3; the D gene is perhaps TRBD1, on 6 matching bases. Reading the germline V gene gives CDR1 SNHLY and CDR2 FYNNEI. V lost 6 bases and J lost 1 base; the stretch between them is 14 bases long. The CDR3 contains 15 residues, cysteine and phenylalanine counted. The CDR3 DNA has 45 bases and is translated from base 1.